Listed below are T cell receptor beta chains from one sample, sequenced in a study of Ad26.COV2.S vaccination and SARS-CoV-2 variants. Sequenced by immunoSEQ multiplex PCR; TCRdb stores in-frame clones only, minus some. The sample shows around 500,000 clones, roughly 87% of them seen only once. The source material was peripheral blood, sampled in a trial of Ad26.COV2.S vaccine versus placebo. These receptor sequences come from a person aged 18 to 59 who received the Ad26.COV2.S COVID-19 vaccine or a placebo. Each CDR3 is given with its conserved first and last residue. Fields, in order: V gene, CDR3 protein.

TRBV6-2/TRBV6-3,CASSYGGSSSYNSPLHF
TRBV6-2/TRBV6-3,CASSYPGQGGGETQYF
TRBV28,CASSFPYTDTQYF
TRBV20-1,CSASEPGRLREQFF
TRBV12-3/TRBV12-4,CASRWADTQYF
TRBV27,CASSHNPKGGYTF
TRBV11-2,CAGLKGTGELFF
TRBV15,CATSISSGIHDYEQYF
TRBV28,CASSAQPASYNEQFF
TRBV11-2,CASSFIGSVAFF
TRBV14,CASSQATGLTTYEQYF
TRBV30,CAWDRAGTEAFF
TRBV3-1/TRBV3-2,CASSQGQGSNGYTF
TRBV19,CASTRTGRTGELFF
TRBV24-1,CATQNSGGVTGELFF
TRBV5-1,CASSSGVRNQPQHF
TRBV6-1,CASSDERRRARTDTQYF
TRBV14,CASSRLGRAQETQYF
TRBV7-3,CASSLTGGVGANVLTF
TRBV4-2,CASSQEGAVPYEQYF
TRBV6-5,CASSYGPTWELFF
TRBV4-1,CASSQEGSVLHF
TRBV18,CASSLSRNRDTEAFF
TRBV5-4,CASSQGQSGSYEQYF
TRBV18,CASSPVDSLLYEQYF
TRBV5-1,CASSQEGISYNEQFF
TRBV29-1,CSVAQVSGELFF
TRBV9,CASSVGQSEAFF
TRBV14,CASSQSPYEQYF
TRBV23-1,CASSQLIEYSNQPQHF
TRBV20-1,CSASLQGFGANYGYTF
TRBV27,CASMERGFGNQPQHF
TRBV28,CASSDPGNEQFF
TRBV27,CASSLSWGQGGYEQYF
TRBV9,CASSPDVNYGYTF
TRBV5-4,CASSLATGYPYNEQFF
TRBV6-5,CASSTDRGSYNEQFF
TRBV7-2,CASSLRAKLGETQYF
TRBV7-9,CASSLKGPRGTEAFF
TRBV5-1,CASSVLAGGETQYF
TRBV5-6,CASSLYPGTGYAEAFF
TRBV7-6,CASSLLGDRGQDGYTF
TRBV28,CASSSHLGDSQETQYF
TRBV3-1/TRBV3-2,CVSSQGSNEQYF
TRBV23-1,CASSPRGPLGAYEQYF
TRBV9,CASSVERNTGELFF
TRBV7-2,CASSSSRTSGRTYNEQFF
TRBV2,CASKGDSYEQYF